These T cell receptor beta chains were read from a single sample in a study of low-dose radiotherapy and immunotherapy resistance in tumors. MiXCR, applied by TCRdb to the reads, yields one record per CDR3 protein. The repertoire holds 40,000 to 65,000 distinct CDR3 sequences, 33% seen once, with 7.5% to 9.5% in the top ten. Sequencing used PBMCs, obtained after low-dose radiotherapy plus immunotherapy. The receptors shown here come from a male donor with rectosigmoid adenocarcinoma. Each CDR3 is given with its conserved first and last residue. Fields, in order: D gene, J gene, CDR3 length, V gene, clone size, CDR3 DNA, CDR3 protein. The D gene is left open where the match is weak. Some rows have no size entry. The others give once, few or many, or a class for an expanded clone.

.,TRBJ2-7,12,TRBV28,many,TGTGCCAGCAGTGCTACCCGAGTCGAGCAGTACTTC,CASSATRVEQYF
.,TRBJ1-5,17,TRBV27,.,TGTGCCAGCAGTCCCCGCGGTATCGGAAGAAGCAATCAGCCCCAGCATTTT,CASSPRGIGRSNQPQHF
.,TRBJ2-3,11,TRBV29-1,few,TGCAGCGTTCTCATAGGGGATACGCAGTATTTT,CSVLIGDTQYF
.,TRBJ2-1,14,TRBV20-1,.,TGCAGTGCCCCGAGAAGCGGAGGGTACAATGAGCAGTTCTTC,CSAPRSGGYNEQFF
.,TRBJ1-1,16,TRBV3-1,many,TGTGCCAGCAGCCAAGCACGGGGCATCATGAACACTGAAGCTTTCTTT,CASSQARGIMNTEAFF
.,TRBJ2-7,11,TRBV24-1,.,TGTGCCACTTTACAGTCGGGGGAGCAGTACTTC,CATLQSGEQYF
.,TRBJ1-5,17,TRBV4-1,many,TGCGCCAGCGGCCAAGGGCAGGCTCGCGGACCAAATCAGCCCCAGCATTTT,CASGQGQARGPNQPQHF
.,TRBJ2-6,16,TRBV5-1,many,TGCGCCAGCAGCTTGGACCTAGTTCCTGGGGCCAACGTCCTGACTTTC,CASSLDLVPGANVLTF
.,TRBJ1-5,15,TRBV19,.,TGTGCCAGTTCGACGGACTGGGGAGGCAATCAGCCCCAGCATTTT,CASSTDWGGNQPQHF
TRBD2,TRBJ2-3,16,TRBV27,.,TGTGCCAGCAGTCCTCGAGCGGGAGGGTTCACAGATACGCAGTATTTT,CASSPRAGGFTDTQYF
.,TRBJ2-7,13,TRBV9,many,TGTGCCAGCAGTGTCGGGGCAACCTACGAGCAGTACTTC,CASSVGATYEQYF
.,TRBJ2-7,14,TRBV6-1,.,TGTGCCAGCAACCGAGCGGGACAGCCAACCGAGCAGTACTTC,CASNRAGQPTEQYF
.,TRBJ2-7,9,TRBV21-1,few,TGTGCCAGCACGTTTGAGCAGTACTTC,CASTFEQYF
.,TRBJ2-1,14,TRBV27,many,TGTGCCAGCAGTCGAGTGTTACAGGGTACTGAGCAGTTCTTC,CASSRVLQGTEQFF
.,TRBJ1-4,13,TRBV24-1,.,TGTGCCACCAGTGCCGGCGGTAATGAAAAACTGTTTTTT,CATSAGGNEKLFF
TRBD2,TRBJ2-3,16,TRBV12-3/TRBV12-4,once,TGTGCCAGCAGTCGGACTAGCGGGAAACCCACAGATACGCAGTATTTT,CASSRTSGKPTDTQYF
TRBD2,TRBJ2-5,15,TRBV14,.,TGTGCCAGCAGCCAAGACACTAGCGGTCTAGGGACCCAGTACTTC,CASSQDTSGLGTQYF
.,TRBJ2-3,13,TRBV24-1,.,TGTGCCACCAGTGGCGGTAGCACAGATACGCAGTATTTT,CATSGGSTDTQYF
TRBD1,TRBJ2-5,12,TRBV3-1,.,TGTGCCAGCAATTTACAGGGGGAGACCCAGTACTTC,CASNLQGETQYF
.,TRBJ2-3,14,TRBV4-2,.,TGTGCCAGCAGCCTCTCAGGGTCCCCAGATACGCAGTATTTT,CASSLSGSPDTQYF